The sequence of this T cell receptor (beta chain) was determined in a study of beta chain features in type 1 diabetes. The CDR3 contains 15 residues. Trimming stripped 1 base from V and 6 bases from J, with 14 bases between. Germline values: CDR1 SGHDN, CDR2 FVKESK. This clone turned up a few times. cDNA synthesis used the whole RNA isolate, giving expressed TCRB sequences. TCRdb keeps only in-frame clones here, not all; method: immunoSEQ multiplex PCR. The repertoire holds some 500,000 clones, with about an eighth as singletons. The chain uses TRBV14 and TRBJ2-3; no definite D call. The sequenced sample consisted of naive CD4+ T cells from blood. The source is a woman aged 18 to 35 in good health. CDR3 region: CASSQGLRVVDTQYF. In nucleotides, the CDR3 is TGTGCCAGCAGCCAAGGGCTAAGAGTCGTGGATACGCAGTATTTT. Full variable domain (remainder filled in from reference TRBV14 and TRBJ2-3): EAGVTQFPSHSVIEKGQTVTLRCDPISGHDNLYWYRRVMGKEIKFLLHFVKESKQDESGMPNNRFLAERTGGTYSTLKVQPAELEDSGVYFCASSQGLRVVDTQYFGPGTRLTVL.